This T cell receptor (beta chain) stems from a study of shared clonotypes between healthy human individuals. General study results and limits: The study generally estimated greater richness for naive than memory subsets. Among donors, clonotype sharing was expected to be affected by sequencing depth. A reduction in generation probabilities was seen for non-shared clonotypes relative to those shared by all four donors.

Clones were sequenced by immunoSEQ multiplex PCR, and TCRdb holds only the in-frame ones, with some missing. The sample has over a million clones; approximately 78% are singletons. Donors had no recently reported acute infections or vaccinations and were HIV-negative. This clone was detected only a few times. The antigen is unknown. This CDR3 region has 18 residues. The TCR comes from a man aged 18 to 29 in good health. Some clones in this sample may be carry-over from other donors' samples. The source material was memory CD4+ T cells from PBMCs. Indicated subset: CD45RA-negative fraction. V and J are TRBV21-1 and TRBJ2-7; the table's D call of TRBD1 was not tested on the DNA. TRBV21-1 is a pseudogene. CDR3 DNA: TGTGCCAGCAGCAAGTCCTGGGACAGTCAAGGTCGGTCATACGAGCAGTACTTC. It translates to CASSKSWDSQGRSYEQYF.